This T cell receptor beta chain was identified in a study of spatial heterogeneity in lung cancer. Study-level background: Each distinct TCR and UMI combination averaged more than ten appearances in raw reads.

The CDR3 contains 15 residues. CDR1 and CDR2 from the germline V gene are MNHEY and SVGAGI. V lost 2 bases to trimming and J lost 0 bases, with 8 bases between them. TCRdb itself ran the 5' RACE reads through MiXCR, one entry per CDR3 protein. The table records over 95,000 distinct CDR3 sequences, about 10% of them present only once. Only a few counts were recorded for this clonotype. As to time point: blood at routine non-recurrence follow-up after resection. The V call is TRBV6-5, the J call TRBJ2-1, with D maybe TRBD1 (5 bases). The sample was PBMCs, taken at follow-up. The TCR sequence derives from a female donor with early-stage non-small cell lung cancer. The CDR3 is CASSYLDNSYNEQFF. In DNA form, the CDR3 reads TGTGCCAGCAGTTACCTGGACAACTCCTACAATGAGCAGTTCTTC.